This T cell receptor (beta chain) was obtained from a study of shared clonotypes between healthy human individuals. The wider study: A donor's plate count was three for CD4 naive and three for CD4 memory; CD8 naive had two and CD8 memory one.

Note on this clone: Its antigen is as yet unknown.

Germline CDR1 reads SGHDT; CDR2 reads YYEEEE. V trimming: 4 bases; J trimming: 7 bases; junction bases outside the gene matches: 5. This CDR3 region has 13 residues. The assay used deep level. Some clones are missing from TCRdb's copy, which holds only in-frame ones; the method was immunoSEQ multiplex PCR. The table records 2 million to 2.5 million clones, nearly 97% of them present only once. Whole-study results and caveats: Naive subsets typically showed greater estimated richness than memory subsets.

There were no recent acute infections or vaccinations among the donors, who were healthy HIV-negative adults. Material for sequencing was naive CD4+ T cells sorted from blood. Subset in this sample: CD45RA+ positively selected. V usage is TRBV5-6 and J usage is TRBJ1-5; 7 nucleotides agree with TRBD1. The TCR comes from a man aged 18-30 years in good health. Here the CDR3 DNA reads TGTGCCAGCAGCCCGCAGGGGGTGCAGCCCCAGCATTTT. Its translation: CASSPQGVQPQHF.